These T cell receptor beta chains were read from a single sample in a study of blood T cells in healthy people across ages. TCRdb re-called the 5' RACE reads with MiXCR, one entry per CDR3 protein. The sample consists of 1.6 million or so distinct CDR3 sequences, about 31% of them appearing once. The material sequenced was blood. All receptors come from a woman in her 30s in good health. The CDR3 runs from the conserved cysteine through the conserved F or W. The D gene is left open where the match is weak. Clone size is shown for a subset of rows, as once, few, many or a class of expanded clone.

abundance,j_gene,v_gene,d_gene,CDR3aa,CDR3nt
NA,TRBJ1-1,TRBV10-3,NA,CAISESQGIATEAFF,TGTGCCATCAGTGAGTCTCAGGGGATCGCCACTGAAGCTTTCTTT
NA,TRBJ2-7,TRBV7-6,TRBD1,CASSLDRGHAYEQYF,TGTGCCAGCAGCCTGGACAGGGGGCATGCCTACGAGCAGTACTTC
NA,TRBJ2-2,TRBV4-2,NA,CASSQEPGLVAETNTGELFF,TGTGCCAGCAGCCAAGAGCCCGGGTTGGTAGCGGAGACGAACACCGGGGAGCTGTTTTTT
NA,TRBJ1-5,TRBV6-6,NA,CASGRTVNQPQHF,TGTGCCAGCGGCAGGACGGTAAATCAGCCCCAGCATTTT
NA,TRBJ2-1,TRBV5-1,TRBD2,CASSLGSSGSSYNGQFF,TGCGCCAGCAGCTTGGGGTCTAGCGGAAGCTCCTACAATGGGCAGTTCTTC
few,TRBJ2-3,TRBV2,NA,CASSDPAYTDTQYF,TGTGCCAGCAGTGACCCGGCCTACACAGATACGCAGTATTTT
many,TRBJ2-7,TRBV29-1,TRBD2,CSVAPGGEQYF,TGCAGCGTGGCCCCGGGGGGCGAGCAGTACTTC
NA,TRBJ2-3,TRBV12-3/TRBV12-4,TRBD2,CASSYRTSGGADTQYF,TGTGCCAGCAGTTATCGGACTAGCGGGGGGGCAGATACGCAGTATTTT
NA,TRBJ2-5,TRBV20-1,TRBD2,CSATTGLAGIETQYF,TGCAGTGCTACGACAGGACTAGCGGGGATAGAGACCCAGTACTTC
few,TRBJ2-3,TRBV28,NA,CASSSKRGGRTDTQYF,TGTGCCAGCAGTTCCAAGAGGGGAGGAAGGACAGATACGCAGTATTTT
few,TRBJ2-7,TRBV4-2,NA,CASSQGTGVFYEQYF,TGTGCCAGCAGCCAAGGCACGGGGGTCTTTTACGAGCAGTACTTC
few,TRBJ2-7,TRBV12-3/TRBV12-4,NA,CASSPTGSILVEQYF,TGTGCCAGCAGTCCCACGGGGAGTATACTAGTCGAGCAGTACTTC
few,TRBJ2-7,TRBV28,NA,CASYDTSYEQYF,TGTGCCAGCTATGACACTTCCTACGAGCAGTACTTC
many,TRBJ1-2,TRBV5-6,NA,CASSLGGAGYTF,TGTGCCAGCAGCTTAGGTGGGGCTGGCTACACCTTC
few,TRBJ2-7,TRBV20-1,NA,CSVPGERRLGEQYF,TGCAGTGTCCCCGGGGAGCGGCGCCTAGGCGAGCAGTACTTC
few,TRBJ2-1,TRBV7-3,NA,CASSLTGGALNEQFF,TGTGCCAGCAGCTTAACGGGGGGAGCTCTCAATGAGCAGTTCTTC
many,TRBJ2-1,TRBV25-1,NA,CASSDNTTDEQFF,TGTGCCAGCAGTGATAACACGACCGATGAGCAGTTCTTC
NA,TRBJ2-1,TRBV6-2/TRBV6-3,TRBD1,CASNEGATSSYNEQFF,TGTGCCAGCAACGAGGGGGCAACGAGCTCCTACAATGAGCAGTTCTTC
NA,TRBJ2-3,TRBV6-2/TRBV6-3,NA,CASSYFEGFQDTQYF,TGTGCCAGCAGTTATTTCGAGGGGTTTCAAGATACGCAGTATTTT
NA,TRBJ2-7,TRBV4-1,TRBD2,CASSQRLAGGYEQYF,TGCGCCAGCAGCCAGAGACTAGCGGGAGGCTACGAGCAGTACTTC
NA,TRBJ2-3,TRBV7-9,NA,CASSLGDTQTTDTQYF,TGTGCCAGCAGCTTAGGCGACACTCAAACCACAGATACGCAGTATTTT
once,TRBJ2-3,TRBV19,NA,CASKSGIAPDTQYF,TGTGCCAGTAAGAGCGGAATAGCCCCAGATACGCAGTATTTT
once,TRBJ1-1,TRBV20-1,NA,CSARPLDRMNTEAFF,TGCAGTGCTAGGCCACTAGACAGGATGAACACTGAAGCTTTCTTT
few,TRBJ2-7,TRBV10-2,TRBD2,CASSQQTSGTYEQYF,TGCGCCAGCAGCCAACAGACTAGCGGGACTTACGAGCAGTACTTC
once,TRBJ2-7,TRBV12-3/TRBV12-4,TRBD2,CASSEGGGQRGGYEQYF,TGTGCCAGCAGTGAGGGAGGGGGTCAGCGGGGGGGCTACGAGCAGTACTTC
NA,TRBJ1-2,TRBV9,NA,CASSVAADNYGYTF,TGTGCCAGCAGCGTAGCAGCTGATAACTATGGCTACACCTTC
NA,TRBJ1-5,TRBV27,TRBD1,CASKNRGLRDQPQHF,TGTGCCAGCAAAAACAGGGGGCTCCGCGATCAGCCCCAGCATTTT
NA,TRBJ2-7,TRBV6-4,TRBD2,CASSVVELAGGPHEQYF,TGTGCCAGCAGTGTGGTGGAACTAGCGGGGGGGCCTCACGAGCAGTACTTC
few,TRBJ2-2,TRBV7-9,NA,CASSFWGELFF,TGTGCCAGCAGCTTTTGGGGGGAGCTGTTTTTT
few,TRBJ2-7,TRBV6-2/TRBV6-3,NA,CASSPGLTFSYEQYF,TGTGCCAGCAGTCCCGGCCTTACCTTCTCCTACGAGCAGTACTTC
NA,TRBJ1-5,TRBV20-1,TRBD1,CSARNSGGLQDQPQHF,TGCAGTGCTAGAAACTCAGGGGGCCTCCAGGATCAGCCCCAGCATTTT
few,TRBJ1-6,TRBV6-1,NA,CASNPDSSNSPLHF,TGTGCCAGCAACCCAGACAGTAGTAATTCACCCCTCCACTTT
few,TRBJ1-6,TRBV4-2,TRBD1,CASSQWTGTSPLHF,TGTGCCAGCAGCCAATGGACAGGGACTTCACCCCTCCACTTT
NA,TRBJ2-2,TRBV5-1,TRBD1,CATQGTETGELFF,TGCGCCACCCAGGGGACAGAAACCGGGGAGCTGTTTTTT
NA,TRBJ2-1,TRBV7-9,TRBD1,CASSFPRTGGSYNEQFF,TGTGCCAGCAGCTTTCCCCGGACAGGGGGCTCCTACAATGAGCAGTTCTTC
few,TRBJ1-2,TRBV20-1,NA,CSASRPGQLTLGYGYTF,TGCAGTGCTAGCCGTCCGGGACAACTAACCTTGGGGTATGGCTACACCTTC
NA,TRBJ1-1,TRBV30,NA,CAWGVMNTGAFF,TGTGCCTGGGGCGTAATGAACACTGGAGCTTTCTTT
few,TRBJ1-3,TRBV3-1,NA,CASSLLTSTGNTIYF,TGTGCTAGCAGCCTCTTAACAAGCACTGGAAACACCATATATTTT
NA,TRBJ2-3,TRBV27,NA,CASSNSVTDTQYF,TGTGCCAGCAGTAATTCCGTGACAGATACGCAGTATTTT
NA,TRBJ2-7,TRBV4-2,NA,CASSHGNSISYEQYF,TGTGCCAGCAGCCACGGCAACAGTATCTCCTACGAGCAGTACTTC
few,TRBJ1-4,TRBV7-8,TRBD1,CASSFRTGHNEKLFF,TGTGCCAGCAGCTTTCGGACAGGTCATAATGAAAAACTGTTTTTT
NA,TRBJ2-2,TRBV29-1,NA,CSAVKVSGTGELFF,TGCAGCGCGGTGAAGGTGTCGGGCACCGGGGAGCTGTTTTTT
few,TRBJ2-3,TRBV5-1,TRBD1,CASSTGGRSTDTQYF,TGCGCCAGCTCCACAGGGGGCAGAAGCACAGATACGCAGTATTTT
few,TRBJ1-2,TRBV5-1,NA,CASSSITGNLWGYTF,TGCGCCAGCAGCTCGATTACAGGGAATTTATGGGGCTACACCTTC
few,TRBJ2-2,TRBV7-9,NA,CASSPAWGIAHTGELFF,TGTGCCAGCAGCCCCGCCTGGGGTATTGCGCACACCGGGGAGCTGTTTTTT
few,TRBJ2-7,TRBV6-1,TRBD2,CASSDLASGSVEQYF,TGTGCCAGCAGTGATTTGGCTAGCGGGAGTGTTGAGCAGTACTTC
NA,TRBJ1-6,TRBV5-1,TRBD1,CASSGTGTGDSPLHF,TGCGCCAGCAGCGGAACCGGGACAGGGGATTCACCCCTCCACTTT
NA,TRBJ2-7,TRBV13,NA,CASSFSRGHNEQYF,TGTGCCAGCAGCTTTTCCAGGGGCCACAATGAGCAGTACTTC
many,TRBJ2-7,TRBV20-1,NA,CSARDGGSEQYF,TGCAGTGCTAGAGATGGGGGGTCCGAGCAGTACTTC
many,TRBJ2-7,TRBV15,NA,CATSRGATYEQYF,TGTGCCACCAGCAGAGGAGCTACCTACGAGCAGTACTTC
NA,TRBJ2-7,TRBV5-5,TRBD2,CASSLAAGTSYEQYF,TGTGCCAGCAGCTTGGCGGCCGGGACTAGCTACGAGCAGTACTTC
NA,TRBJ2-1,TRBV9,TRBD2,CASSVPSGGDGTSGVHNEQFF,TGTGCCAGCAGCGTACCCTCAGGGGGCGATGGGACTAGCGGGGTCCACAATGAGCAGTTCTTC
many,TRBJ2-7,TRBV5-1,NA,CASSDPSNSYEQYF,TGCGCCAGCAGCGATCCCTCGAACTCCTACGAGCAGTACTTC
NA,TRBJ2-1,TRBV28,TRBD2,CASSLTSGSPDVQFF,TGTGCCAGCAGTCTGACTAGCGGGAGCCCGGATGTGCAGTTCTTC